This T cell receptor (beta chain) originates from a study of blood T cell repertoires in COVID-19. Overall study context: COVID-19 samples collected from the United States, Italy and Spain covered acute and convalescent phases. T cells, B-cell-depleted T cells, or PBMCs supplied cDNA or gDNA.

This CDR3 comprises 12 residues. The V gene end was trimmed by 4 bases and the J gene end by 12 bases; junction bases not matched to a gene: 5. From germline, CDR1 is SGHTA and CDR2 FQGNSA. As originally analysed: For nucleated cells, counts were estimated from reference gene primer amplification. Profiled with immunoSEQ multiplex PCR; TCRdb holds only in-frame clones, not every one. V, J and clone size derive from that table, while D and trimming were established from the DNA sequence. This sample has fewer than 300,000 clones, with 88% found just once. The chain links TRBV7-2 to TRBJ2-1, with 8 bases aligning to TRBD2. This receptor was taken from a woman aged 40 to 50 who had recovered from COVID-19. Sequencing used peripheral blood. This CDR3 reads CASSSPGGVQFF. The CDR3 nucleotides are TGTGCCAGCAGCTCACCGGGGGGGGTGCAGTTCTTC.